This T cell receptor beta chain emerged from a study of read filtering for tumor transcriptome and immune sequencing (dated by TCRdb to the early 2020s). Broadly, across the study: The cohort consisted of roughly 16 male and over eleven female patients, with a mean age of roughly 70 years and an age range of roughly 47 to 90. By revised international staging, about 8 patients were R-ISS I, 16 were R-ISS II and 6 or 7 were R-ISS III. Whole-transcriptome libraries were prepared with the TruSeq RNA Access Library Prep Kit after DNase treatment. Per sample, about 4.05 to 11 million TCR-region mapped reads were obtained with IR-seq, compared with only about 80 to 1,400 with RNA-seq. The study compared TCR repertoires from targeted immune repertoire sequencing and bulk whole-transcriptome sequencing run on the same bone marrow samples. One main goal was a read-filtering strategy for immune repertoire data, in particular deciding whether clonotypes backed by only one read should be removed.

Bone marrow was sampled from every patient at the time of active disease. Isolation of bone marrow mononuclear cells was performed by Ficoll-Hypaque density gradient centrifugation. Myeloma plasma cells were removed and CD138-negative cells were obtained by negative selection following labeling with CD138 magnetic microbeads on a MACS separator. The purity of the isolated cells was checked by flow cytometry with CD138 antibodies on an Attune NxT. TRIzol reagent was used to extract total RNA, and a NanoDrop spectrophotometer was used to quantify the extracted RNA. Paired RNA-seq and IR-seq were performed on the CD138-negative bone marrow sample of each patient. Starting from roughly 370 ng RNA, TCR libraries were constructed with the Immunoverse kit using molecular barcoded adaptors that cover the alpha/delta and beta/gamma chains. TCR library preparation was performed with the same RNA that was used for transcriptome sequencing. Sequencing of TCR libraries was carried out on an Illumina HiSeq 4000 with 2 x 150 cycles. The authors' analysis ran thus. MiXCR aligned TCR reads to human V, D, J and C references and assembled the aligned reads into CDR3 clonotypes, with quality filtering and error correction included. The tcR package in R was used to analyze clonotype counts and gene usage diversity. For inspection of raw mapping reads, RNA-seq reads were mapped by STAR aligner version 2.5.3a onto GRCh37 of the human genome. IR-seq fastq files were randomly downsampled with Seqtk 1.3 to test the effect of sequencing depth on detected clonotypes. Through fastp at Q25 and MiXCR, TCRdb rebuilt clones from the public reads, retaining in-frame beta chains. Here each entry gathers all rows of one CDR3 protein and keeps the most common genes and DNA. In this record, the V and J calls reflect TCRdb's handling and not the investigators' own analysis. The sample yields around 33,000 distinct CDR3 sequences; about 18% were counted once. The ten largest clonotypes hold 16% of the sample.

Overall study results and their limits: The correlation between IR-seq and RNA-seq shared clonotype proportions rose when single-read clonotypes were removed. In IR-seq, single-read clonotypes were around four fifths of clonotypes but approximately 3.2% of total reads; in RNA-seq they were about 68% of clonotypes and less than 45% of reads. IR-seq captured clonotypes at much higher depth and more reliably than RNA-seq, and smaller IR-seq throughput sufficed to identify most shared clonotypes. The sorted CD138-negative fraction was composed of a mixed bone marrow immune population rather than of purified T cells.

This clonotype was seen repeatedly, ten times or more. The specificity of this receptor is unknown. No qualities accompany the bases; no much larger clone lies one base away. The sequencing sample was made of a population of CD138-negative cells sorted from bone marrow. The meaning of the sample's cell subset or site label: bone marrow mononuclear cells depleted of CD138+ plasma/myeloma cells by negative magnetic selection. This receptor was taken from a donor over 35 with multiple myeloma.

The DNA sequence follows: TGCAGTGCTAGATTCCTTCGGGGGAACGAGCAGTACTTC. Protein translation: CSARFLRGNEQYF. Recombination joined TRBV20-1 with TRBJ2-7; 6 matching bases give a weak D call of TRBD2. The CDR3 spans 13 residues, from the cysteine through the phenylalanine. Only CDR3 DNA is held: 39 bases, read in frame from base 1. V is cut by 2 bases and J by 5 bases, and the space between the germline ends is 13 bases. The germline V gene (reference sequence) gives CDR1 as DFQATT and CDR2 as SNEGSKA.